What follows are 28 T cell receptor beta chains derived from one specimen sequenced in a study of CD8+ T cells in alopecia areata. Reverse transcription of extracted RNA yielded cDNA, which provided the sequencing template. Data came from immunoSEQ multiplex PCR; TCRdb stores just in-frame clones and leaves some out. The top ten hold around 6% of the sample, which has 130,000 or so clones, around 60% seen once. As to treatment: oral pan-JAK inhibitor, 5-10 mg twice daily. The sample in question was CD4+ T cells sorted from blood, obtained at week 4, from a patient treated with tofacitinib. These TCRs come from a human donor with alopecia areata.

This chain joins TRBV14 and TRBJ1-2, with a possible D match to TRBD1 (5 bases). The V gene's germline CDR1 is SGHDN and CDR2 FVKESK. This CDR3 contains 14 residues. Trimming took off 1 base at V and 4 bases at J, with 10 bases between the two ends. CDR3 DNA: TGTGCCAGCAGCCAAGGGGGCGGCCTCTATGGCTACACCTTC. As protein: CASSQGGGLYGYTF. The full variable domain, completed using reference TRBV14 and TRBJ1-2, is EAGVTQFPSHSVIEKGQTVTLRCDPISGHDNLYWYRRVMGKEIKFLLHFVKESKQDESGMPNNRFLAERTGGTYSTLKVQPAELEDSGVYFCASSQGGGLYGYTFGSGTRLTVV.

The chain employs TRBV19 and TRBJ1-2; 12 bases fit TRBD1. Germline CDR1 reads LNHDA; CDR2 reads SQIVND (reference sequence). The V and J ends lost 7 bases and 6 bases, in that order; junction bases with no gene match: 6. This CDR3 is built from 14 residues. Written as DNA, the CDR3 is TGTGCCAGTAACCTGGGACAGGGGGCGAATGGCTACACCTTC. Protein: CASNLGQGANGYTF.

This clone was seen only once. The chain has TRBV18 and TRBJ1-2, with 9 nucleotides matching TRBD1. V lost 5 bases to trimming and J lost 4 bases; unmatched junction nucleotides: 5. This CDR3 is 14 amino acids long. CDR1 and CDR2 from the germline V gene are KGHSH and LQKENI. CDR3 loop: CASSSGQGGYGYTF. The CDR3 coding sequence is TGTGCCAGCTCATCGGGACAGGGCGGCTATGGCTACACCTTC.

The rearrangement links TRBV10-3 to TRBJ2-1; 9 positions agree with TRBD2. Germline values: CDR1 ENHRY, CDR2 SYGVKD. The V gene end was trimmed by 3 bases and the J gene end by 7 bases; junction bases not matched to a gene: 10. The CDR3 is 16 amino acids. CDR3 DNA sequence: TGTGCCATCAGTGATTCGAGCGGGGGGAGTTTTAATGAGCAGTTCTTC. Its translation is CAISDSSGGSFNEQFF.

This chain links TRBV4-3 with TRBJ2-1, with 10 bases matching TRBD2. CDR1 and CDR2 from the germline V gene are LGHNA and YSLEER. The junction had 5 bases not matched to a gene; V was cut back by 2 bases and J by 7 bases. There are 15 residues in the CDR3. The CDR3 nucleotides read TGCGCCAGCAGCCAAACAAGCGGGAGGGCAAATGAGCAGTTCTTC. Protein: CASSQTSGRANEQFF.

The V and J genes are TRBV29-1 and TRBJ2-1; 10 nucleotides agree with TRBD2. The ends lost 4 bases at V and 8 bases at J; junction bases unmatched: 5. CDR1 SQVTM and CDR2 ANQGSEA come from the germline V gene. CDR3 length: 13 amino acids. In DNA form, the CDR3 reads TGCAGCGTTGGAAGCGGGAGGGCCTATGAGCAGTTCTTC. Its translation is CSVGSGRAYEQFF.

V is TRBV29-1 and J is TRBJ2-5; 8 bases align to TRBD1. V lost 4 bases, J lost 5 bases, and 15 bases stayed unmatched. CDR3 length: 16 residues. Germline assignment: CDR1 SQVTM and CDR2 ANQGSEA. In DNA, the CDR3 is TGCAGCGTTGGGGAGGTTGTTCAGGGGGCTGGTGAGACCCAGTACTTC. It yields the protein CSVGEVVQGAGETQYF.

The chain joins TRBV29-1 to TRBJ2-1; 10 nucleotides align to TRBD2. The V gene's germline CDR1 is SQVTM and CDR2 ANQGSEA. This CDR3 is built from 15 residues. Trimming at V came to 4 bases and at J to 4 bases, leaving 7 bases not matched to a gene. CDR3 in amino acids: CSVVGGTSAYNEQFF. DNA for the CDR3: TGCAGCGTTGTTGGGGGGACTAGCGCGTACAATGAGCAGTTCTTC.

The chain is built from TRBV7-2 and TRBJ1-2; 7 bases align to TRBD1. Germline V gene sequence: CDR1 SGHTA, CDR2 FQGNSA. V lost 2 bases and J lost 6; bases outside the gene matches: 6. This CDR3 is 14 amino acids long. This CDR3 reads CASSLSRGTDGYTF. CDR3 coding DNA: TGTGCCAGCAGCTTATCCAGGGGGACGGATGGCTACACCTTC. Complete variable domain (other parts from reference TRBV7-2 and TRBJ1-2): GAGVSQSPSNKVTEKGKDVELRCDPISGHTALYWYRQSLGQGLEFLIYFQGNSAPDKSGLPSDRFSAERTGGSVSTLTIQRTQQEDSAVYLCASSLSRGTDGYTFGSGTRLTVV.

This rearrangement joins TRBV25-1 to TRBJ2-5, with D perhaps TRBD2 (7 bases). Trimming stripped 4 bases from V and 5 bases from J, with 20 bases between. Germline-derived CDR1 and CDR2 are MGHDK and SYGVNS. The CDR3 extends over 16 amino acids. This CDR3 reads CASSATKGGAGETQYF. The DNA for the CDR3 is TGTGCCAGCAGTGCCACGAAAGGGGGGGCAGGGGAGACCCAGTACTTC.

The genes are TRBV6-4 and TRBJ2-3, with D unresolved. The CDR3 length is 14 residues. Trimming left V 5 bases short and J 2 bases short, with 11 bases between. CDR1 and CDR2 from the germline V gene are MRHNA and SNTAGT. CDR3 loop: CASSPSGYTDTQYF. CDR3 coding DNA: TGTGCCAGCAGTCCCTCTGGATACACAGATACGCAGTATTTT.

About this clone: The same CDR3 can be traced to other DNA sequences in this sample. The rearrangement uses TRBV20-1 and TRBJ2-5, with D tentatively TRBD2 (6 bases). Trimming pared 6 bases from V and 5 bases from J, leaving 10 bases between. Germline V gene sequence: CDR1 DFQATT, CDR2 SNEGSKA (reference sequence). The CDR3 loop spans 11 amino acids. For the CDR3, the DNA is TGCAGTGCGAGACGGGGGGAGACCCAGTACTTC. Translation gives CSARRGETQYF.

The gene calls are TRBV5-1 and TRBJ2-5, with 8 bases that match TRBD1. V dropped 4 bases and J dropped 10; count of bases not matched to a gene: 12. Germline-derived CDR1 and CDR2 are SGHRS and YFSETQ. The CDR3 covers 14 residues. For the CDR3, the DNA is TGCGCCAGCAGCCTGTTGACAGGGGAAGTGAACCAGTACTTC. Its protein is CASSLLTGEVNQYF. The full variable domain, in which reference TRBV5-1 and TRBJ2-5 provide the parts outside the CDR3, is KAGVTQTPRYLIKTRGQQVTLSCSPISGHRSVSWYQQTPGQGLQFLFEYFSETQRNKGNFPGRFSGRQFSNSRSEMNVSTLELGDSALYLCASSLLTGEVNQYFGPGTRLLVL.

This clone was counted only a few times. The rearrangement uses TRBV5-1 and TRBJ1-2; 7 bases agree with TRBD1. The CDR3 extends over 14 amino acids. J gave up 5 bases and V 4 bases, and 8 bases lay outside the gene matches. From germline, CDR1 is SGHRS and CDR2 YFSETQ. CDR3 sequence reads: CASSLTGELYGYTF. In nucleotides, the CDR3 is TGCGCCAGCAGCCTAACAGGGGAGTTGTATGGCTACACCTTC.

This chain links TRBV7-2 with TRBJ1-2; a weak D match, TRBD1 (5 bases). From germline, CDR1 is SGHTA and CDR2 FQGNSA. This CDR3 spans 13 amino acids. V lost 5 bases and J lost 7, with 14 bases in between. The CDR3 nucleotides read TGTGCCAGCAGCCCTCAGGGCGATGGTGGCTACACCTTC. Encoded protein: CASSPQGDGGYTF.

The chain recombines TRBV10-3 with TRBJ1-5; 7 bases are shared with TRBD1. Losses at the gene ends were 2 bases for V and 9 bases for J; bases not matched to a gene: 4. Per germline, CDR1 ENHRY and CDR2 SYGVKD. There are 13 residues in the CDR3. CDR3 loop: CAISEGTEVPQHF. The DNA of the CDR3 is TGTGCCATCAGTGAGGGGACAGAGGTGCCCCAGCATTTT.

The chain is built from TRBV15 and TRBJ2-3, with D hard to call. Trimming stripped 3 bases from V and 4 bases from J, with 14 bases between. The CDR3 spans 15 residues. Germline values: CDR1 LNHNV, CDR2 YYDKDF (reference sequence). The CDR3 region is CATSRPPSVSDTQYF. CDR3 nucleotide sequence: TGTGCCACCAGCAGGCCTCCTTCGGTCTCAGATACGCAGTATTTT.

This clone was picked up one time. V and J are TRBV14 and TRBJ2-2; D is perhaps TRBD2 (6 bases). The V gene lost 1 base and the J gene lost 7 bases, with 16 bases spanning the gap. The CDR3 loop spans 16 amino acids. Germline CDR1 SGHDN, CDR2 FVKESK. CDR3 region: CASSQVSAGSGGELFF. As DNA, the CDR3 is TGTGCCAGCAGCCAAGTTTCGGCGGGATCGGGCGGGGAGCTGTTTTTT.

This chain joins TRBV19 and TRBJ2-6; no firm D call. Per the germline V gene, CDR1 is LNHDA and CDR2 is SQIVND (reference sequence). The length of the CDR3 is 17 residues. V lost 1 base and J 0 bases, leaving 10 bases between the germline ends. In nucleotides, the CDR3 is TGTGCCAGTAGTATAGGGGCAGCGCTCTCTGGGGCCAACGTCCTGACTTTC. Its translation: CASSIGAALSGANVLTF.

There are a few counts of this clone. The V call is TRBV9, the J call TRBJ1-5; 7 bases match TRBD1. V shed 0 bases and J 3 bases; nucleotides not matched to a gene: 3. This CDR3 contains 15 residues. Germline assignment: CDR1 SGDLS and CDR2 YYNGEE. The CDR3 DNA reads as TGTGCCAGCAGCGTAGCGGGACAGCCCAATCAGCCCCAGCATTTT. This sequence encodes CASSVAGQPNQPQHF.

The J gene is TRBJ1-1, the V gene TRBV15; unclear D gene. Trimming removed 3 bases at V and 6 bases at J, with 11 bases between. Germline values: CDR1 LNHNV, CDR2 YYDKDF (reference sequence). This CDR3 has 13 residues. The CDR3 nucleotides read TGTGCCACCAGCAGCCAGACGTCTGCTGAAGCTTTCTTT. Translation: CATSSQTSAEAFF.

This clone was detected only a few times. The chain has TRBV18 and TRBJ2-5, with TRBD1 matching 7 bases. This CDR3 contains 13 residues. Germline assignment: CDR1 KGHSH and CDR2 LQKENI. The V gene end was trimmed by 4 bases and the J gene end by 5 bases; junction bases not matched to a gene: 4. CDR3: CASSLDREETQYF. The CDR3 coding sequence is TGTGCCAGCTCACTTGACAGGGAGGAGACCCAGTACTTC.

The CDR3 DNA sequence: TGTGCCTGGAGTGTAACGGGACTAGCGGGAATCTCCTACAATGAGCAGTTCTTC. Residues: CAWSVTGLAGISYNEQFF. The chain recombines TRBV30 with TRBJ2-1; 13 bases match TRBD2. This CDR3 spans 18 amino acids. Germline V gives CDR1 GTSNPN, CDR2 SVGIG (reference sequence). With 0 bases clipped from V and 0 bases from J, the junction kept 5 bases outside the gene matches.

CDR3 sequence: CSVGKGSVGSNGYTF. Written as DNA, the CDR3 is TGCAGCGTTGGAAAGGGCTCAGTAGGGAGTAATGGCTACACCTTC. This chain connects TRBV29-1 to TRBJ1-2; no definite D call. The ends were cut back, 4 bases at V and 6 bases at J, with 21 bases in the middle. Germline-derived CDR1 and CDR2 are SQVTM and ANQGSEA. CDR3 length: 15 amino acids.

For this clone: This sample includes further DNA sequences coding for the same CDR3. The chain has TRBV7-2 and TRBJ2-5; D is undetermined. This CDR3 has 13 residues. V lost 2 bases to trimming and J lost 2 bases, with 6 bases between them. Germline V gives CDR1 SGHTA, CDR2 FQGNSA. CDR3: CASSLFEQETQYF. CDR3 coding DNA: TGTGCCAGCAGCTTATTTGAGCAAGAGACCCAGTACTTC.

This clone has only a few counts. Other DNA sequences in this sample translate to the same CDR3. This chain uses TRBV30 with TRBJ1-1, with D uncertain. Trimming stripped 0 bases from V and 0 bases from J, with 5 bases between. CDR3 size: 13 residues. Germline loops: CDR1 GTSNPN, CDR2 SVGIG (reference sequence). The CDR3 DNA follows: TGTGCCTGGAGTGTCAGTATGAACACTGAAGCTTTCTTT. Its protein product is CAWSVSMNTEAFF. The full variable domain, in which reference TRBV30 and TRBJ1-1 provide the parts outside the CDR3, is SQTIHQWPATLVQPVGSPLSLECTVEGTSNPNLYWYRQAAGRGLQLLFYSVGIGQISSEVPQNLSASRPQDRQFILSSKKLLLSDSGFYLCAWSVSMNTEAFFGQGTRLTVV.

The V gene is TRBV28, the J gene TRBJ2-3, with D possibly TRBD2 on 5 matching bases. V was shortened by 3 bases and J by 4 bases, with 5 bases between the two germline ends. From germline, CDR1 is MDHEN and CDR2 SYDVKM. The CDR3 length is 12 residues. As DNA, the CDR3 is TGTGCCAGCAGTTTGAGGGCAGATACGCAGTATTTT. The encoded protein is CASSLRADTQYF.

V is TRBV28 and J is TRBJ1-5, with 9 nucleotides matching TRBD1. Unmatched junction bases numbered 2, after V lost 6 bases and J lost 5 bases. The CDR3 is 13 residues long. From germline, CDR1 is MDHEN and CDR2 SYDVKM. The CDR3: CASRGQGYQPQHF. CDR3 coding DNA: TGTGCCAGCAGGGGACAGGGCTATCAGCCCCAGCATTTT.